This section outlines one TCR beta chain sequence together with its context. The junction does not match germline at one end; this may be a read error. The sample belongs to a study of metastatic and nonmetastatic thyroid tumors. No patient had received any treatment before thyroid surgery. CDR1 and CDR2 (germline): MNHNS, SASEGT. The CDR3 has 14 residues. Study processing details: For papillary thyroid cancer, a distant-metastasis classifier was constructed from CDR3 differences observed across clinicopathological groups. TCRdb reanalyzed the PCR reads via MiXCR. These V and J calls originate from TCRdb's pipeline instead of the authors' own analysis. The sample lists under 35,000 clones; approximately 19% were seen once.

This TCR was sampled from a female donor with papillary thyroid cancer or a benign thyroid nodule (not recorded which). Some clones in this sample may be carry-over from other donors' samples. The V call is TRBV6-1, the J call TRBJ1-1, with D tentatively TRBD1 (6 bases). Sequenced sample: blood. The chain's CDR3 is CASCEYRVGTEAFF. The CDR3 DNA reads TGTGCCAGCTGTGAGTACAGGGTGGGCACTGAAGCTTTCTTT.